This TCR beta chain comes out of a study of T cell changes during pregnancy in multiple sclerosis. Looked up from germline, CDR1 is MNHNS and CDR2 is SASEGT. The V gene end was trimmed by 7 bases and the J gene end by 5 bases; junction bases not matched to a gene: 11. The CDR3 runs 15 residues. Here immunoSEQ multiplex PCR was the method, and the copy in TCRdb shows in-frame clones only, minus some. The profile shows 95,000 to 100,000 clones, 90% to 95% of them singletons. This clone was detected a few times. This chain joins TRBV6-1 and TRBJ2-5; the match to TRBD1 covers 9 bases. This receptor was identified in a female donor in good health, enrolled as a control in a pregnancy study. This sample comprised peripheral blood, obtained after pregnancy. CDR3 protein: CASTTGQGFYETQYF. CDR3 bases: TGTGCCAGCACTACCGGACAGGGGTTTTATGAGACCCAGTACTTC.